The 7 T cell receptor beta chains given below trace back to one sample, sequenced in a study of T-cell memory formation after mild COVID-19. MiXCR, applied by TCRdb to the 5' RACE reads, yields one record per CDR3 protein. The data hold about 290,000 distinct CDR3 sequences, with less than 20% observed a single time. The sample was PBMCs or a T cell subset sorted from them (not recorded which). These TCRs come from a man aged 18 to 30 who had mild COVID-19 (a few samples of this study predate the infection). Cell type and time point are not known.

Only a few counts were recorded for this clonotype. This chain joins TRBV29-1 and TRBJ2-6; D gene unclear. V was trimmed by 8 bases and J by 2 bases, leaving 16 bases between them. CDR3 length: 15 residues. Germline loops: CDR1 SQVTM, CDR2 ANQGSEA. The CDR3 DNA is TGCAGCTCGGGTATGGGCAAGACTGGGGCCAACGTCCTGACTTTC. Protein sequence: CSSGMGKTGANVLTF. Together with reference TRBV29-1 and TRBJ2-6, the CDR3 gives the full variable domain: SAVISQKPSRDICQRGTSLTIQCQVDSQVTMMFWYRQQPGQSLTLIATANQGSEATYESGFVIDKFPISRPNLTFSTLTVSNMSPEDSSIYLCSSGMGKTGANVLTFGAGSRLTVL.

This clonotype has more than one count but fewer than ten. The rearrangement links TRBV12-3 or TRBV12-4 to TRBJ1-3; D unresolved. V shed 7 bases and J shed 7 bases, with 11 bases lying between them. This CDR3 is built from 12 residues. CDR3 sequence reads: CASTKKSNTIYF. The CDR3 DNA sequence: TGTGCCAGCACCAAAAAAAGTAACACCATATATTTT.

This clonotype was picked up a small number of times. The rearrangement uses TRBV5-6 and TRBJ2-3; D is ambiguous. Germline V gives CDR1 SGHDT, CDR2 YYEEEE. Trimming removed 5 bases from V and 6 bases from J, with 13 bases in between. CDR3 size: 13 residues. CDR3 protein: CASRPPLVDTQYF. CDR3 nucleotides: TGTGCCAGCAGGCCCCCCCTTGTTGATACGCAGTATTTT.

The chain couples TRBV4-3 to TRBJ1-1; the D is unclear. This CDR3 is 17 amino acids long. V was pared by 4 bases and J by 1 base, with 19 bases between. Germline CDR1 and CDR2: LGHNA and YSLEER. CDR3 sequence reads: CASSPSTGRAKNTEAFF. The CDR3 DNA reads TGCGCCAGCAGCCCCTCCACGGGCCGGGCCAAGAACACTGAAGCTTTCTTT.

This clonotype was counted many times. The J gene is TRBJ1-5, the V gene TRBV5-1; D is perhaps TRBD1 (5 bases). V was pared by 0 bases and J by 4 bases, with 11 bases between. Germline loops: CDR1 SGHRS, CDR2 YFSETQ. The CDR3 totals 15 residues. CDR3 in DNA: TGCGCCAGCAGCTTGGGTACAGGAGTAAATCAGCCCCAGCATTTT. It is translated as CASSLGTGVNQPQHF.

This clonotype occurred a few times. The J gene is TRBJ2-2, the V gene TRBV4-2; 7 bases agree with TRBD2. The CDR3 sequence is 16 residues long. Trimming took 8 bases from V and 3 from J; bases not matched to a gene: 12. Per the germline V gene, CDR1 is LGHNA and CDR2 is YNFKEQ. The CDR3 coding sequence is TGTGCCAGCGGCAAAGCGGGGACGCTTTACACCGGGGAGCTGTTTTTT. Translated: CASGKAGTLYTGELFF.

CDR3 protein: CASSYSDRGQPQHF. CDR3 bases: TGTGCCAGCAGTTACTCGGACAGGGGTCAGCCCCAGCATTTT. The V and J genes are TRBV6-6 and TRBJ1-5, with 9 bases aligning to TRBD1. CDR1 and CDR2 (germline): MNHNY, SVGAGI (reference sequence). With 0 bases clipped from V and 6 bases from J, the junction kept 0 bases outside the gene matches. The CDR3 spans 14 residues.